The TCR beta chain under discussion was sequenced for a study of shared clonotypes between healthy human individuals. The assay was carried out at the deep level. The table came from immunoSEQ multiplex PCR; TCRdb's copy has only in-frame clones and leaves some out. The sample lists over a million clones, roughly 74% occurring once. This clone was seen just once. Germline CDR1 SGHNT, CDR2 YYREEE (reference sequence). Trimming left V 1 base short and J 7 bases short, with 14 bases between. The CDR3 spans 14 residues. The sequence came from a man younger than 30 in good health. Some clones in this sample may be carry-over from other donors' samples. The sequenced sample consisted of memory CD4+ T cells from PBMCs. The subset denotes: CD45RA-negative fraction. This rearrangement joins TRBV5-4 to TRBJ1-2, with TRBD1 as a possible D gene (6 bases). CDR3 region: CASSLPGAVGGYTF. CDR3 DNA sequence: TGTGCCAGCAGCTTGCCGGGGGCGGTGGGTGGCTACACCTTC.